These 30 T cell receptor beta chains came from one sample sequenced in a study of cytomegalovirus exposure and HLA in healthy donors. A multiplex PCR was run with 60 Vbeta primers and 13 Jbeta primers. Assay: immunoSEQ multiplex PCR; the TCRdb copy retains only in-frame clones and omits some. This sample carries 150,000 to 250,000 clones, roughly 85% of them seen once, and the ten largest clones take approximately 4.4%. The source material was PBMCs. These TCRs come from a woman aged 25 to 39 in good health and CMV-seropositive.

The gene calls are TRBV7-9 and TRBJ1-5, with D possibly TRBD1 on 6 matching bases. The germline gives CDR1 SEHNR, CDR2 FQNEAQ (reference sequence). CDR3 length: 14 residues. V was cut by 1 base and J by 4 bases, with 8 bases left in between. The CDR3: CASSLGGPNQPQHF. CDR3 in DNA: TGTGCCAGCAGCTTAGGGGGGCCAAATCAGCCCCAGCATTTT.

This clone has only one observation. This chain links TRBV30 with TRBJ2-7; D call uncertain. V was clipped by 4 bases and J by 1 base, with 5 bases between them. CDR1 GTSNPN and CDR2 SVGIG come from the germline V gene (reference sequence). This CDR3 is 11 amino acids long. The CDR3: CAWTTSYEQYF. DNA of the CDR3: TGTGCCTGGACGACTTCCTACGAGCAGTACTTC.

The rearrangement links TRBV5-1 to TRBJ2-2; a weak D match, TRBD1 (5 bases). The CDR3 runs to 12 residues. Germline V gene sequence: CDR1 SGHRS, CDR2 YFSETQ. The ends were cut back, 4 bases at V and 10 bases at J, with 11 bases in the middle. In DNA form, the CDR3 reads TGCGCCAGCAGCCTGGACATCTTGGAGCTGTTTTTT. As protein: CASSLDILELFF.

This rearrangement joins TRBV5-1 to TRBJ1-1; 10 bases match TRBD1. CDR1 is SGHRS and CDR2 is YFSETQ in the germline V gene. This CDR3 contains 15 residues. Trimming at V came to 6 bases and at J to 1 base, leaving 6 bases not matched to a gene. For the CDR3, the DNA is TGCGCCAGCACCTCACGGACAGGGGGGAACACTGAAGCTTTCTTT. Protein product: CASTSRTGGNTEAFF.

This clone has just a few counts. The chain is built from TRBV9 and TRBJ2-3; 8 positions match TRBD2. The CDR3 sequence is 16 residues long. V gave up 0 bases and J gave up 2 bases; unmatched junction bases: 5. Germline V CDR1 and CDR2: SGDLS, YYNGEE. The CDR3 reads CASSVGAGANTDTQYF. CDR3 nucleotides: TGTGCCAGCAGCGTAGGAGCGGGGGCTAACACAGATACGCAGTATTTT.

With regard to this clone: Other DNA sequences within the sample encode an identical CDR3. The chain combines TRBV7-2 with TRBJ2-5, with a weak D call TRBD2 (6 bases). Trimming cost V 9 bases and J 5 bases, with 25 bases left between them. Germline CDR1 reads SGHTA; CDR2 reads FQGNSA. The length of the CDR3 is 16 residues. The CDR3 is CASSRAYQGGSETQYF. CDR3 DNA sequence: TGTGCCAGTAGCAGAGCTTACCAAGGAGGGTCGGAGACCCAGTACTTC.

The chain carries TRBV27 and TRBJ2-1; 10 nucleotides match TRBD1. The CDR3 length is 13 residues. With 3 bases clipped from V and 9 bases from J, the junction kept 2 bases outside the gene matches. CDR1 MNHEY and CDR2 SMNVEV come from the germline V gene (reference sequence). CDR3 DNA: TGTGCCAGCAGTTTGACAGGGGGCTTTGAGCAGTTCTTC. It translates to CASSLTGGFEQFF.

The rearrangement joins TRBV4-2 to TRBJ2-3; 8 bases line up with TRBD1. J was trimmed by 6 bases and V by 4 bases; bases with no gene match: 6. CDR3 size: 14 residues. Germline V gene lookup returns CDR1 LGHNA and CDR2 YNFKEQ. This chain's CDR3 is CASSLGQGGDTQYF. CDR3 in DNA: TGTGCCAGCAGCCTAGGACAGGGTGGTGATACGCAGTATTTT.

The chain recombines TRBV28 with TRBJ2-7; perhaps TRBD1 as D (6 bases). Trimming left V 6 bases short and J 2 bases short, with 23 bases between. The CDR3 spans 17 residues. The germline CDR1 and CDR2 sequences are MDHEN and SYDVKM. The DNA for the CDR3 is TGTGCCAGCAGATCTTCCGAGGGGGTACAGGGAACCTACGAGCAGTACTTC. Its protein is CASRSSEGVQGTYEQYF. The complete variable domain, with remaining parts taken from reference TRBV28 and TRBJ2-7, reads DVKVTQSSRYLVKRTGEKVFLECVQDMDHENMFWYRQDPGLGLRLIYFSYDVKMKEKGDIPEGYSVSREKKERFSLILESASTNQTSMYLCASRSSEGVQGTYEQYFGPGTRLTVT.

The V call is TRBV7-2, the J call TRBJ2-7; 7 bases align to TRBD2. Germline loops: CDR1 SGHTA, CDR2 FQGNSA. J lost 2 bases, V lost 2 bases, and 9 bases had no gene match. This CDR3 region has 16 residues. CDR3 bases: TGTGCCAGCAGCTTAAGGGTGGGGACTACGACCTACGAGCAGTACTTC. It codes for CASSLRVGTTTYEQYF.

The CDR3 loop is CAITGGQGVPNEQFF. DNA for the CDR3: TGTGCCATCACCGGGGGACAGGGGGTACCAAATGAGCAGTTCTTC. The chain is built from TRBV10-3 and TRBJ2-1, with 11 bases aligning to TRBD1. Germline loops: CDR1 ENHRY, CDR2 SYGVKD. With 7 bases clipped from V and 7 bases from J, the junction kept 9 bases outside the gene matches. This CDR3 spans 15 amino acids.

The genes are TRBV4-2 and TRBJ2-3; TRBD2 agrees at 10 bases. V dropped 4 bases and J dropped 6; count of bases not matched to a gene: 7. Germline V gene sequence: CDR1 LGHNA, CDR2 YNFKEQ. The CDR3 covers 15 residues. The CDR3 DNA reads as TGTGCCAGCAGCCTGAGCGGGGGGGCCACGGATACGCAGTATTTT. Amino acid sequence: CASSLSGGATDTQYF.

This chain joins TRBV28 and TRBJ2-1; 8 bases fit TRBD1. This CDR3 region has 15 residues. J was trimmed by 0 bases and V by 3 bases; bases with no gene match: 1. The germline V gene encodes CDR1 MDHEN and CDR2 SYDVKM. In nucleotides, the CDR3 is TGTGCCAGCAGTTTTCAGGGGGCCTCCTACAATGAGCAGTTCTTC. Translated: CASSFQGASYNEQFF. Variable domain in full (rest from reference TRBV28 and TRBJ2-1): DVKVTQSSRYLVKRTGEKVFLECVQDMDHENMFWYRQDPGLGLRLIYFSYDVKMKEKGDIPEGYSVSREKKERFSLILESASTNQTSMYLCASSFQGASYNEQFFGPGTRLTVL.

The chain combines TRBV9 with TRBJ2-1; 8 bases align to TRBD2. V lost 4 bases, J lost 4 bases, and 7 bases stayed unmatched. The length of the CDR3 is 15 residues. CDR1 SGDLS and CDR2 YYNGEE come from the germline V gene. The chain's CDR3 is CASSISGGPYNEQFF. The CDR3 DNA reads TGTGCCAGCAGCATAAGCGGGGGCCCTTACAATGAGCAGTTCTTC.

CDR3 in amino acids: CASSPFEDSLNEKLFF. CDR3 nucleotide sequence: TGTGCCAGCAGCCCGTTCGAGGACAGCCTTAATGAAAAACTGTTTTTT. The chain employs TRBV7-6 and TRBJ1-4; possible D gene TRBD1, 6 bases. The CDR3 has 16 residues. Germline V CDR1 and CDR2: SGHVS, FNYEAQ. The germline V and J ends were trimmed by 5 bases and 4 bases, with 17 bases remaining between them.

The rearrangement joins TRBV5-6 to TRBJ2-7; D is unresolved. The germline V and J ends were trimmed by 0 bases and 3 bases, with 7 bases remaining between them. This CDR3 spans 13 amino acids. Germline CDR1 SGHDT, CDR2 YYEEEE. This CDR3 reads CASSLVQHYEQYF. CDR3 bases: TGTGCCAGCAGCTTGGTACAGCACTACGAGCAGTACTTC.

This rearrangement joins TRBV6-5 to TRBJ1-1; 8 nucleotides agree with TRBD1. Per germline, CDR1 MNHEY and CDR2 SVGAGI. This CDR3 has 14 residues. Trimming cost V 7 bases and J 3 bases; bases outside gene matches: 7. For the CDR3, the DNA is TGTGCCAGCAATAAGGACAGGGCGGACACTGAAGCTTTCTTT. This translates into CASNKDRADTEAFF.

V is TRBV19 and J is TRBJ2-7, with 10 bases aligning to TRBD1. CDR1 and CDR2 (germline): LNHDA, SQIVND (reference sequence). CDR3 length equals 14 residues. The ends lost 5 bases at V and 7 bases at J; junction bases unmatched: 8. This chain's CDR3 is CASSRTGTGVEQYF. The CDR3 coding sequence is TGTGCCAGTAGTCGGACCGGGACAGGGGTAGAGCAGTACTTC.

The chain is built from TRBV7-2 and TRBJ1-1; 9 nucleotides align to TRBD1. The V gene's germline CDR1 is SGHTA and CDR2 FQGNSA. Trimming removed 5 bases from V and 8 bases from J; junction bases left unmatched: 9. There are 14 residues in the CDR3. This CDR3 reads CASSAGTGKGEAFF. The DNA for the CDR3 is TGTGCCAGCAGCGCCGGGACAGGGAAGGGGGAAGCTTTCTTT.

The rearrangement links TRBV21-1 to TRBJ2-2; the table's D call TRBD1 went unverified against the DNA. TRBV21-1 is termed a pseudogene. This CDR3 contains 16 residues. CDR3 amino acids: CASSKGRRTGPGELFF. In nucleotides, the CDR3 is TGTGCCAGCAGCAAAGGAAGGAGGACAGGGCCCGGGGAGCTGTTTTTT.

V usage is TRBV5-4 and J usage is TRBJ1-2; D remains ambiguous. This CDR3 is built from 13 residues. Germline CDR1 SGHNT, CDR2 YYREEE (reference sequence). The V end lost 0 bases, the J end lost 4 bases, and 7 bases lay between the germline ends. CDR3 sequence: CASSLGQSYGYTF. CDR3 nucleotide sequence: TGTGCCAGCAGCTTGGGGCAGTCCTATGGCTACACCTTC.

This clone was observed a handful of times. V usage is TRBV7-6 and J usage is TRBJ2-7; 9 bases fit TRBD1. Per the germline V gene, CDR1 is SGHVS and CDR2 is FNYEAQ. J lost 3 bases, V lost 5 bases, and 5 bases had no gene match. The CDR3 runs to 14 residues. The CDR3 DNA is TGTGCCAGCAGCCCCAGACAGGGGGGCTACGAGCAGTACTTC. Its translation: CASSPRQGGYEQYF.

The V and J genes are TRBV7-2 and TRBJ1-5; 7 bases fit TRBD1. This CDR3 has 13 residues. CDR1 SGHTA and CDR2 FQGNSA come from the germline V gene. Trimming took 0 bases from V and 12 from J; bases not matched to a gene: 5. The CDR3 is CASSLAGTEYQHF. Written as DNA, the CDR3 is TGTGCCAGCAGCTTAGCGGGGACAGAATACCAGCATTTT.

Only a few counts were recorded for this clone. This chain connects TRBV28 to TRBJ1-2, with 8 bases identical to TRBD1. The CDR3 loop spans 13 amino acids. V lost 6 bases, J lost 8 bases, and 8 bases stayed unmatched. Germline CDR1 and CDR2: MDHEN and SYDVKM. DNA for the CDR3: TGTGCCAGCAGGACCCAGGGGGCGGAGGGCTACACCTTC. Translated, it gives CASRTQGAEGYTF.

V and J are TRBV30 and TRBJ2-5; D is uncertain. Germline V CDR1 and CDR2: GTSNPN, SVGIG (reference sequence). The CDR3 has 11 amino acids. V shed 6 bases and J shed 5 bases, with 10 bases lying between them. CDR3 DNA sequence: TGTGCCTGTTCCAGGTCGGAGACCCAGTACTTC. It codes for CACSRSETQYF.

Here the CDR3 reads CASSTGQGFTEAFF. CDR3 nucleotides: TGTGCCAGCAGTACTGGACAGGGGTTCACTGAAGCTTTCTTT. V and J are TRBV2 and TRBJ1-1; 9 bases match TRBD1. The CDR3 consists of 14 residues. Trimming cost V 5 bases and J 4 bases; bases outside gene matches: 5. Germline V CDR1 and CDR2: SNHLY, FYNNEI.

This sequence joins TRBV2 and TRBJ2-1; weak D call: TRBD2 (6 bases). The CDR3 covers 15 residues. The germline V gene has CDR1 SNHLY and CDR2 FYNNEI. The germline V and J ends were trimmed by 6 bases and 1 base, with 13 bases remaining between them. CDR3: CASRLIADSYNEQFF. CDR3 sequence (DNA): TGTGCCAGCAGATTAATAGCGGATTCCTACAATGAGCAGTTCTTC.

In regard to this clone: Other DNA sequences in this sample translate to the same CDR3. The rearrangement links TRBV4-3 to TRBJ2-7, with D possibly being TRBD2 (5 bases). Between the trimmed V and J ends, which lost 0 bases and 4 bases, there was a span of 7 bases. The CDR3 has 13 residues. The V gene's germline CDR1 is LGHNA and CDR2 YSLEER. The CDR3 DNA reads TGCGCCAGCAGCCAAGACCTAGCTTACGAGCAGTACTTC. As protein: CASSQDLAYEQYF.

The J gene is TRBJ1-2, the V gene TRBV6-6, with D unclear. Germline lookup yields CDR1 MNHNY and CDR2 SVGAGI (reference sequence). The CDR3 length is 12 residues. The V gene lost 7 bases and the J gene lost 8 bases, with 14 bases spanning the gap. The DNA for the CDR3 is TGTGCCAGCACCGACGGGGTTTTAGGCTACACCTTC. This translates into CASTDGVLGYTF.

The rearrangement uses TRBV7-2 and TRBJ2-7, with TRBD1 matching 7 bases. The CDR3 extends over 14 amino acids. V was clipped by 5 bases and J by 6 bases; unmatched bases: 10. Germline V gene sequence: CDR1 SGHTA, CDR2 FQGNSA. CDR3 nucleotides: TGTGCCAGCAGCCTCTCAGGGGGAAACGGCGAGCAGTACTTC. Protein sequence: CASSLSGGNGEQYF.